This entry is about one TCR beta chain. Antigen: not known. The record originates from a study of identical twins. Whole-study findings and limits: Where out-of-frame alpha sequences were twin-shared, they showed excess low generation probability. A lower insertion count was a feature of abundant cord blood beta clonotypes, with no such feature in memory repertoires.

From the 5' RACE reads, TCRdb called clonotypes with MiXCR, one entry per CDR3 protein. The sample holds hundreds of thousands of distinct CDR3 sequences, over 8.5% seen once. CDR1 is SGHRS, CDR2 YFSETQ, per germline. V lost 4 bases, J lost 10 bases, and 9 bases stayed unmatched. The CDR3 sequence is 15 residues long. These data were also filed under a second study, of yellow fever vaccine responses in identical twins.

Material for sequencing was PBMCs. The clonotype was recovered from a young woman in good health. The J gene is TRBJ2-1, the V gene TRBV5-1, with 12 bases identical to TRBD2. Here the CDR3 DNA reads TGCGCCAGCAGCATCTCTAGCGGGGGGGCCAGGGAGCAGTTCTTC. This codes for CASSISSGGAREQFF.